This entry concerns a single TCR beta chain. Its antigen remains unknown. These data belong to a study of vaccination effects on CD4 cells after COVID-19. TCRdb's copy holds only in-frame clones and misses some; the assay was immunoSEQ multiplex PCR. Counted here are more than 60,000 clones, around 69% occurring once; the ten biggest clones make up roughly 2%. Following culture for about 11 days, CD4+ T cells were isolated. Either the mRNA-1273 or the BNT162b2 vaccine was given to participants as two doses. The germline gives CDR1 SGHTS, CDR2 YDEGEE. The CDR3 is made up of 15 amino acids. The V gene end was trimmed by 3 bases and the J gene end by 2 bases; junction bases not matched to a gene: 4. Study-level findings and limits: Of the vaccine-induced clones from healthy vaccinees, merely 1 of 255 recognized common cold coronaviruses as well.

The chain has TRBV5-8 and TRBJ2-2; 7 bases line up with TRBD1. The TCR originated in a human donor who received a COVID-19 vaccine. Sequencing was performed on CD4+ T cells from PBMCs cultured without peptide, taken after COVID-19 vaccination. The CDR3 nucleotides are TGTGCCAGCAGCTCCGGACAGGTTAACACCGGGGAGCTGTTTTTT. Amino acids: CASSSGQVNTGELFF.